A single sample is the source of the 28 T cell receptor beta chains below, sequenced in a study of blood T cell repertoires in COVID-19. Repertoires were generated with immunoSEQ multiplex PCR, while TCRdb's copy carries only in-frame clones and drops some. This repertoire shows a few hundred thousand clones, around 90% found once; its top ten account for 2% to 2.5%. The specimen was peripheral blood. Every receptor here comes from a man aged 50-60 years with acute or convalescent COVID-19.

The V call is TRBV12-5, the J call TRBJ2-3; D unresolved. The CDR3 runs to 14 residues. Trimming cost V 3 bases and J 2 bases, with 9 bases left between them. Germline V gives CDR1 LGHNT, CDR2 FRNRAP. CDR3 protein: CASGFDKLTDTQYF. As DNA, the CDR3 is TGTGCTAGTGGTTTTGACAAACTCACAGATACGCAGTATTTT.

V gene TRBV2 combines with J gene TRBJ1-3; D may be TRBD1 (5 bases). This CDR3 spans 14 amino acids. In germline, CDR1 is SNHLY, CDR2 FYNNEI. The germline V and J ends were trimmed by 7 bases and 1 base, with 11 bases remaining between them. In DNA form, the CDR3 reads TGTGCCAGCATCGCGGGGACGTCTGGAAACACCATATATTTT. Protein sequence: CASIAGTSGNTIYF.

This clone was detected once. The V and J genes are TRBV10-3 and TRBJ1-1, with 9 bases aligning to TRBD1. V lost 5 bases to trimming and J lost 1 base; unmatched junction nucleotides: 11. Germline V gene data show CDR1 as ENHRY and CDR2 as SYGVKD. The CDR3 spans 17 residues. For the CDR3, the DNA is TGTGCCATCAGTCCGGGACAGGGAGCGCCCGGGAACACTGAAGCTTTCTTT. Translating it yields CAISPGQGAPGNTEAFF.

The J gene is TRBJ1-2, the V gene TRBV9; 9 bases are a match to TRBD1. The CDR3 length is 15 residues. Germline values: CDR1 SGDLS, CDR2 YYNGEE. Trimming took 3 bases from V and 5 from J; bases not matched to a gene: 8. The CDR3 coding sequence is TGTGCCAGCAGCGCCCGTGAGGGGACAGGGTATGGCTACACCTTC. This sequence encodes CASSAREGTGYGYTF.

The rearrangement joins TRBV9 to TRBJ1-5; 10 nucleotides line up with TRBD1. Losses at the gene ends were 4 bases for V and 2 bases for J; bases not matched to a gene: 3. The CDR3 spans 15 residues. Germline loops: CDR1 SGDLS, CDR2 YYNGEE. The CDR3 nucleotides are TGTGCCAGCAGCCATGGGACAGGGGGCAATCAGCCCCAGCATTTT. Protein sequence: CASSHGTGGNQPQHF.

This sequence joins TRBV19 and TRBJ1-2, with 9 bases fitting TRBD1. The CDR3 is 14 residues long. Germline V gives CDR1 LNHDA, CDR2 SQIVND (reference sequence). V was pared by 7 bases and J by 6 bases, with 9 bases of the junction left unmatched. DNA of the CDR3: TGTGCCAGTAAAATACCGGACAGGGGTCATGGCTACACCTTC. This encodes CASKIPDRGHGYTF.

CDR3 region: CASSRLAGGTDTQYF. CDR3 DNA sequence: TGTGCCAGCAGCCGACTAGCGGGGGGCACAGATACGCAGTATTTT. The genes are TRBV14 and TRBJ2-3, with 12 bases identical to TRBD2. CDR3 length equals 15 residues. The germline gives CDR1 SGHDN, CDR2 FVKESK. Unmatched junction bases numbered 0, after V lost 4 bases and J lost 1 base.

V is TRBV10-3 and J is TRBJ2-5, with 7 bases that match TRBD2. Unmatched junction bases numbered 4, after V lost 8 bases and J lost 1 base. Germline CDR1 is ENHRY and CDR2 is SYGVKD. CDR3 size: 13 residues. CDR3 region: CAIGGGSQETQYF. For the CDR3, the DNA is TGTGCCATCGGGGGGGGGTCCCAAGAGACCCAGTACTTC.

The J gene is TRBJ2-7, the V gene TRBV12-3 or TRBV12-4, with 7 bases aligning to TRBD2. This CDR3 is 12 amino acids long. Losses at the gene ends were 0 bases for V and 7 bases for J; bases not matched to a gene: 0. The CDR3 loop reads CASSLAGGEQYF. The CDR3 region has the DNA TGTGCCAGCAGTTTAGCGGGGGGGGAGCAGTACTTC.

V is TRBV7-9 and J is TRBJ2-7; 8 positions agree with TRBD1. The V and J ends lost 5 bases and 4 bases, in that order; junction bases with no gene match: 10. Per the germline V gene, CDR1 is SEHNR and CDR2 is FQNEAQ (reference sequence). The CDR3 is made up of 15 amino acids. CDR3 loop: CASSPRDRRGYEQYF. The CDR3 DNA sequence: TGTGCCAGCAGCCCTCGGGACAGGAGGGGATACGAGCAGTACTTC.

This rearrangement joins TRBV30 to TRBJ1-2; no firm D call. Germline V CDR1 and CDR2: GTSNPN, SVGIG (reference sequence). This CDR3 spans 13 amino acids. Between the trimmed V and J ends, which lost 5 bases and 4 bases, there was a span of 14 bases. CDR3: CAWATTSAYGYTF. DNA for the CDR3: TGTGCCTGGGCCACTACTTCAGCCTATGGCTACACCTTC.

The rearrangement uses TRBV27 and TRBJ2-1; TRBD2 aligns across 10 bases. V dropped 5 bases and J dropped 8; count of bases not matched to a gene: 6. This CDR3 contains 14 residues. Germline V gene lookup returns CDR1 MNHEY and CDR2 SMNVEV (reference sequence). CDR3 DNA sequence: TGTGCCAGCAGTCTTCGAGCGGGGGGGCATGAGCAGTTCTTC. Protein: CASSLRAGGHEQFF.

The gene calls are TRBV4-1 and TRBJ2-1, with D possibly TRBD1 on 5 matching bases. Germline V CDR1 and CDR2: MGHRA, YSYEKL. The CDR3 sequence is 14 residues long. The germline V and J ends were trimmed by 2 bases and 3 bases, with 8 bases remaining between them. In DNA, the CDR3 is TGCGCCAGCAGCCAACAGGGCCTCTACAATGAGCAGTTCTTC. Its protein product is CASSQQGLYNEQFF.

In its sample, this clone was seen a few times. This chain connects TRBV3-1 (or the pseudogene TRBV3-2) to TRBJ1-1; D may be TRBD1 (5 bases). The CDR3 sequence is 15 residues long. Per germline, CDR1 LGHDT and CDR2 YNNKEL (reference sequence). The ends were cut back, 4 bases at V and 4 bases at J, with 16 bases in the middle. This CDR3 reads CASSPIHQGGTEAFF. The CDR3, as DNA: TGTGCCAGCAGCCCCATTCATCAGGGCGGCACTGAAGCTTTCTTT.

The chain joins TRBV15 to TRBJ1-1; no firm D call. The V gene lost 3 bases and the J gene lost 8 bases, with 13 bases spanning the gap. The CDR3 spans 13 residues. Germline assignment: CDR1 LNHNV and CDR2 YYDKDF (reference sequence). CDR3 coding DNA: TGTGCCACCAGCAGCGAACCGTCACAGGAAGCTTTCTTT. This codes for CATSSEPSQEAFF.

This chain uses TRBV28 with TRBJ1-5; 7 nucleotides match TRBD1. V dropped 1 base and J dropped 2; count of bases not matched to a gene: 14. CDR1 and CDR2 from the germline V gene are MDHEN and SYDVKM. This CDR3 has 19 residues. CDR3 bases: TGTGCCAGCAGTTTATTTTTGTTCCGACAGGGAGGAGGCAATCAGCCCCAGCATTTT. It specifies CASSLFLFRQGGGNQPQHF. The full variable domain, with the rest looked up from reference TRBV28 and TRBJ1-5, is DVKVTQSSRYLVKRTGEKVFLECVQDMDHENMFWYRQDPGLGLRLIYFSYDVKMKEKGDIPEGYSVSREKKERFSLILESASTNQTSMYLCASSLFLFRQGGGNQPQHFGDGTRLSIL.

The chain employs TRBV6-4 and TRBJ2-7; TRBD2 might be the D (5 bases). V was shortened by 6 bases and J by 5 bases, with 17 bases between the two germline ends. The CDR3 length is 14 residues. Looked up from germline, CDR1 is MRHNA and CDR2 is SNTAGT. DNA for the CDR3: TGTGCCAGCAGCTACCAAGGACTCAGCCACGAGCAGTACTTC. This encodes CASSYQGLSHEQYF.

This chain links TRBV19 with TRBJ1-1, with 7 bases aligning to TRBD1. This CDR3 comprises 13 residues. V dropped 6 bases and J dropped 5; count of bases not matched to a gene: 6. Germline values: CDR1 LNHDA, CDR2 SQIVND (reference sequence). The CDR3 DNA follows: TGTGCCAGTAGCGGGGTCAGGGGGACTGAAGCTTTCTTT. Protein: CASSGVRGTEAFF.

The chain recombines TRBV11-3 with TRBJ2-2; 11 nucleotides agree with TRBD2. Germline V gene lookup returns CDR1 SGHNT and CDR2 YENEEA. The CDR3 is 16 residues long. The V gene end was trimmed by 4 bases and the J gene end by 6 bases; junction bases not matched to a gene: 7. The DNA for the CDR3 is TGTGCCAGCAGCTCCCGAAGTAGCGGGGGGGCCGGGGAGCTGTTTTTT. Residues: CASSSRSSGGAGELFF.

The CDR3 DNA is TGTGCCAGTAGTGACAGGCCGAGGGGGCCCCAGCATTTT. This translates into CASSDRPRGPQHF. V and J are TRBV19 and TRBJ1-5, with D maybe TRBD1 (6 bases). V was cut by 5 bases and J by 9 bases, with 14 bases left in between. Germline V gene lookup returns CDR1 LNHDA and CDR2 SQIVND (reference sequence). The length of the CDR3 is 13 residues.

The V and J genes are TRBV18 and TRBJ2-1, with 9 positions matching TRBD1. V shed 6 bases and J 6 bases; nucleotides not matched to a gene: 6. The germline CDR1 and CDR2 sequences are KGHSH and LQKENI. This CDR3 contains 14 residues. In DNA form, the CDR3 reads TGTGCCAGCTCTCCCGGGACAGGGAGCAATGAGCAGTTCTTC. It encodes CASSPGTGSNEQFF.

In DNA form, the CDR3 reads TGTGCCAGCAGCTTAGGTGGAGGTCTCATGAACACTGAAGCTTTCTTT. It encodes CASSLGGGLMNTEAFF. The genes are TRBV7-9 and TRBJ1-1; D unresolved. Germline CDR1 and CDR2: SEHNR and FQNEAQ (reference sequence). With 1 base removed from V and 0 bases from J, the gap between germline ends came to 12 bases. The CDR3 covers 16 residues.

The V gene is TRBV3-1 (or the pseudogene TRBV3-2), the J gene TRBJ2-7; D may be TRBD2 (6 bases). V dropped 4 bases and J dropped 2 bases, with 18 bases sitting between them. CDR3 length: 16 residues. In germline, CDR1 is LGHDT, CDR2 YNNKEL (reference sequence). The CDR3 spells CASSRSWRAEPYEQYF. CDR3 sequence (DNA): TGTGCCAGCAGCCGAAGTTGGAGGGCCGAACCCTACGAGCAGTACTTC.

The chain has TRBV15 and TRBJ2-1, with D unclear. Trimming stripped 5 bases from V and 6 bases from J, with 23 bases between. Germline V lookup: CDR1 LNHNV, CDR2 YYDKDF (reference sequence). The CDR3 has 17 residues. The CDR3 is CATSENPTGAGLNEQFF. The CDR3 DNA follows: TGTGCCACCAGCGAGAACCCGACTGGAGCCGGCCTCAATGAGCAGTTCTTC.

The chain uses TRBV9 and TRBJ2-1; D perhaps matches TRBD1 (5 bases). Trimming removed 4 bases from V and 1 base from J, with 12 bases in between. The CDR3 extends over 15 amino acids. The germline V gene has CDR1 SGDLS and CDR2 YYNGEE. The chain's CDR3 is CASSRLGPSYNEQFF. The CDR3 bases are TGTGCCAGCAGCCGTCTGGGGCCGTCCTACAATGAGCAGTTCTTC.

CDR3 protein: CAEGANTGELFF. Written as DNA, the CDR3 is TGTGCCGAAGGGGCTAACACCGGGGAGCTGTTTTTT. This rearrangement joins TRBV7-9 to TRBJ2-2, with D perhaps matching TRBD1 (5 bases). This CDR3 comprises 12 residues. Germline V gene data show CDR1 as SEHNR and CDR2 as FQNEAQ (reference sequence). Trimming removed 11 bases at V and 2 bases at J, with 9 bases between.

This clone was seen just once. V is TRBV6-5 and J is TRBJ2-5; D remains unclear. Trimming left V 7 bases short and J 1 base short, with 10 bases between. The CDR3 extends over 13 amino acids. The V gene's germline CDR1 is MNHEY and CDR2 SVGAGI. The CDR3 here is CASKSTGQETQYF. In DNA, the CDR3 is TGTGCCAGCAAAAGTACGGGCCAAGAGACCCAGTACTTC.

The rearrangement uses TRBV7-9 and TRBJ2-3; the D gene is possibly TRBD1 (5 bases). Germline V gives CDR1 SEHNR, CDR2 FQNEAQ (reference sequence). The CDR3 sequence is 14 residues long. V was cut by 5 bases and J by 2 bases, with 11 bases left in between. CDR3 coding DNA: TGTGCCAGCAGCCCTACAGGAATCACAGATACGCAGTATTTT. This translates into CASSPTGITDTQYF.